The clone carrying this TCR beta chain was observed a few times. This table comes from immunoSEQ multiplex PCR, and its TCRdb copy is limited to in-frame clones, with some not included. Of fewer than 250,000 clones in the sample, roughly 84% are singletons; the top ten hold 6.8%. Cohorts were determined from participant-reported clinical history. After removal of 2 bases from V and 4 bases from J, the junction contained 10 bases not matched to a gene. There are 16 residues in the CDR3. From germline, CDR1 is MDHEN and CDR2 SYDVKM. This sample was included in a study of blood T cell repertoires in COVID-19. Study information: The United States, Italy and Spain provided the acute and convalescent COVID-19 samples.

The sample comprised PBMCs or T cells enriched from blood (not recorded which). The clonotype comes from a woman aged 40 to 50 who had recovered from COVID-19. This chain links TRBV28 with TRBJ1-1; 7 positions match TRBD1. CDR3 loop: CASSLGTRQGATEAFF. The CDR3 DNA reads as TGTGCCAGCAGTTTAGGTACCCGACAGGGAGCCACTGAAGCTTTCTTT.